Each of the 27 T cell receptor beta chains below was sequenced from the same sample in a study of blood T cells in healthy people across ages. The second PCR ran about 6 to 12 cycles with a sample-barcoded 5' primer and J-beta primers. TCRdb re-called the 5' RACE reads through MiXCR, storing one row per CDR3 protein. The sample contains hundreds of thousands of distinct CDR3 sequences, roughly 30% of which appear only once. Sequenced input: blood. The receptors stem from a woman over 75 in good health.

This clonotype has ten or more counts. The chain employs TRBV27 and TRBJ1-4; perhaps TRBD1 as D (6 bases). The CDR3 sequence is 17 residues long. V was shortened by 4 bases and J by 0 bases, with 15 bases between the two germline ends. Germline V lookup: CDR1 MNHEY, CDR2 SMNVEV (reference sequence). CDR3 region: CASSSSPQGTTNEKLFF. In DNA form, the CDR3 reads TGTGCCAGCAGTTCTTCCCCCCAGGGGACAACTAATGAAAAACTGTTTTTT.

Remarks on this clonotype: A much more abundant neighbour one base away suggests this may be a read error. This rearrangement joins TRBV6-6 to TRBJ1-5; D call uncertain. V was shortened by 5 bases and J by 4 bases, with 9 bases between the two germline ends. This CDR3 has 13 amino acids. Per the germline V gene, CDR1 is MNHNY and CDR2 is SVGAGI (reference sequence). The CDR3 is CASSLMGNQPQHF. CDR3 coding DNA: TGTGCCAGCAGTCTCATGGGGAATCAGCCCCAGCATTTT.

A word on this clonotype: One end of the junction varies from germline; a read error may be responsible. This chain uses TRBV30 with TRBJ1-1, with 7 positions matching TRBD1. This CDR3 region has 13 residues. In germline, CDR1 is GTSNPN, CDR2 SVGIG (reference sequence). The CDR3 loop reads CVWRGQPNTEAFF. The CDR3 DNA sequence: TGTGTCTGGAGGGGACAGCCGAACACTGAAGCTTTCTTT.

This clonotype was counted between two and nine times. One base away lies a much larger clone, so this may be a sequencing read error. CDR3 in amino acids: CATSDLKQGRHEQYF. As DNA, the CDR3 is TGTGCCACCAGTGATTTGAAGCAGGGGAGGCACGAGCAGTACTTC. The chain employs TRBV24-1 and TRBJ2-5; D assignment may be TRBD1 or TRBD2 (6 bases each). The J call may be mistaken, given a closer DNA end match to TRBJ2-7. The germline V gene encodes CDR1 KGHDR and CDR2 SFDVKD. There are 15 residues in the CDR3.

The chain couples TRBV18 to TRBJ1-1, with D perhaps matching TRBD1 (5 bases). This CDR3 is built from 14 residues. CDR1 is KGHSH and CDR2 is LQKENI in the germline V gene. V lost 8 bases, J lost 1 base, and 14 bases lay in between. CDR3: CASQKPTENTEAFF. The CDR3 coding sequence is TGTGCCAGCCAAAAGCCGACAGAGAACACTGAAGCTTTCTTT.

With respect to this clonotype: With a much larger clone just one base away, this may be a read error. The gene calls are TRBV7-2 and TRBJ2-7; 10 bases match TRBD2. The CDR3 extends over 15 amino acids. CDR1 is SGHTA, CDR2 FQGNSA, per germline. V lost 3 bases, J lost 7 bases, and 9 bases stayed unmatched. This CDR3 is CASSFPSGGSNEQYF. CDR3 nucleotide sequence: TGTGCCAGCAGCTTCCCTAGCGGGGGAAGTAATGAGCAGTACTTC.

There are many counts of this clonotype. This sequence joins TRBV3-1 and TRBJ2-7; TRBD2 aligns across 8 bases. The CDR3 has 16 residues. CDR1 and CDR2 from the germline V gene are LGHDT and YNNKEL (reference sequence). V gave up 3 bases and J gave up 3 bases; unmatched junction bases: 10. The CDR3 sequence: CASSHPRRGVGYEQYF. The CDR3 nucleotides are TGTGCCAGCAGCCACCCAAGGCGGGGGGTTGGCTACGAGCAGTACTTC.

Ten or more counts support this clonotype. The rearrangement joins TRBV29-1 to TRBJ2-1; TRBD2 matches at 13 bases. This CDR3 contains 13 residues. Looked up from germline, CDR1 is SQVTM and CDR2 is ANQGSEA. The V segment lost 5 bases and the J segment 10 bases; nucleotides outside the gene matches: 5. This chain's CDR3 is CSVPGLAGNEQFF. CDR3 coding DNA: TGCAGCGTTCCGGGACTAGCGGGGAACGAGCAGTTCTTC.

A word on this clonotype: A much larger clone is a single base away; this may be a read error. The V and J genes are TRBV5-1 and TRBJ2-5; 11 bases map to TRBD2. After removal of 2 bases from V and 7 bases from J, the junction contained 7 bases not matched to a gene. This CDR3 region has 15 residues. Germline V gene sequence: CDR1 SGHRS, CDR2 YFSETQ. The CDR3 sequence is CASSFSGGASGTQYF. The CDR3 DNA reads as TGCGCCAGCAGCTTTAGCGGGGGGGCCTCAGGGACCCAGTACTTC.

On this clonotype itself: Given a much more abundant clone one base away, this may be a read error. The chain couples TRBV5-1 to TRBJ2-1; possible D gene TRBD1, 8 bases. Deletions cut 3 bases from V and 7 bases from J, with 14 bases between. Germline V lookup: CDR1 SGHRS, CDR2 YFSETQ. The CDR3 length is 14 residues. The CDR3 sequence is CASSSGGGGNEQFF. In nucleotides, the CDR3 is TGCGCCAGCAGCTCAGGGGGCGGGGGTAATGAGCAGTTCTTC.

The chain recombines TRBV12-3 or TRBV12-4 with TRBJ2-2, with a possible D match to TRBD2 (5 bases). This CDR3 has 15 residues. The V end lost 7 bases, the J end lost 6 bases, and 18 bases lay between the germline ends. The CDR3: CASTPGPHGAGELFF. For the CDR3, the DNA is TGTGCCAGCACCCCGGGCCCTCACGGGGCCGGGGAGCTGTTTTTT.

This clonotype appeared many times. The DNA for the CDR3 is TGTGCCAGCAGCCGATCCCTAGCGGGGAGTTACAATGAGCAGTTCTTC. Encoded protein: CASSRSLAGSYNEQFF. The V call is TRBV5-5, the J call TRBJ2-1, with 9 bases aligning to TRBD2. In germline, CDR1 is SGHKS, CDR2 YYEKEE (reference sequence). This CDR3 has 16 residues. Trimming at V came to 4 bases and at J to 4 bases, leaving 9 bases not matched to a gene.

Remarks on this clonotype: A much bigger clone sits one base away, suggesting this may be a read error. The chain joins TRBV10-3 to TRBJ2-1; D may correspond to TRBD1 or TRBD2 (5 bases each). V was trimmed by 4 bases and J by 9 bases, leaving 19 bases between them. The CDR3 runs 15 residues. Germline CDR1 is ENHRY and CDR2 is SYGVKD. The CDR3 sequence is CAISGGWQGRFEQFF. The CDR3 DNA sequence: TGTGCCATCAGTGGGGGGTGGCAGGGTCGGTTTGAGCAGTTCTTC.

This clonotype is a singleton in its sample. The missing conserved phenylalanine or tryptophan at the end of this CDR3 makes a read error likely. The V gene is TRBV5-1, the J gene TRBJ2-7; D gene unclear. V was clipped by 1 base and J by 0 bases, with 8 bases between them. CDR3 size: 14 residues. Germline values: CDR1 SGHRS, CDR2 YFSETQ. The CDR3 DNA sequence: TGCGCCAGCAGCTTGAAAGCAGCCTCCTACGAGCAGTACTAC. Translation: CASSLKAASYEQYY.

Remarks on this clonotype: A much larger clone differs by one base, so this may be a read error. This chain connects TRBV27 to TRBJ2-7; D not certain. Trimming stripped 4 bases from V and 1 base from J, with 11 bases between. The germline CDR1 and CDR2 sequences are MNHEY and SMNVEV (reference sequence). The CDR3 length is 14 residues. The DNA of the CDR3 is TGTGCCAGCAGTTCAAGGCAGCCTTCCTACGAGCAGTACTTC. It encodes CASSSRQPSYEQYF.

In its sample, this clonotype was seen many times. The V gene is TRBV29-1, the J gene TRBJ2-1; a weak D match, TRBD1 (5 bases). This CDR3 is 16 amino acids long. Trimming took 0 bases from V and 1 from J, leaving 13 bases between them. Germline V gene sequence: CDR1 SQVTM, CDR2 ANQGSEA. In DNA form, the CDR3 reads TGCAGCGTTGAAGATCCTGGACACGCATCCTACAATGAGCAGTTCTTC. Translating gives CSVEDPGHASYNEQFF.

There are a few counts of this clonotype. The rearrangement uses TRBV30 and TRBJ1-1; D gene unclear. Germline V gene lookup returns CDR1 GTSNPN and CDR2 SVGIG (reference sequence). The length of the CDR3 is 11 residues. The V end lost 4 bases, the J end lost 2 bases, and 5 bases lay between the germline ends. The DNA of the CDR3 is TGTGCCTGGAAAGGTAACACTGAAGCTTTCTTT. Residues: CAWKGNTEAFF.

The chain links TRBV3-1 to TRBJ1-6; TRBD1 is a possible D gene (6 bases). Trimming took off 2 bases at V and 7 bases at J, with 9 bases between the two ends. CDR1 is LGHDT, CDR2 YNNKEL, per germline (reference sequence). This CDR3 has 14 residues. The CDR3 here is CASSQYQGNSPLHF. CDR3 bases: TGTGCCAGCAGCCAATACCAGGGGAATTCACCCCTCCACTTT.

This clonotype was observed a single time. This may come from a read error, since a much larger clone is one base off. This chain joins TRBV2 and TRBJ1-5, with 7 positions matching TRBD1. Germline loops: CDR1 SNHLY, CDR2 FYNNEI. V was clipped by 7 bases and J by 1 base; unmatched bases: 4. CDR3 size: 14 residues. The CDR3 DNA follows: TGTGCCAGCAAATGGGACAGAAGCAATCAGCCCCAGCATTTT. This encodes CASKWDRSNQPQHF.

This rearrangement joins TRBV20-1 to TRBJ2-3; D not certain. The V end was cut by 3 bases, the J end by 1 base, with 8 bases between. The CDR3 runs 13 residues. Germline V gives CDR1 DFQATT, CDR2 SNEGSKA (reference sequence). The CDR3 here is CSAREPGTDTQYF. The DNA of the CDR3 is TGCAGTGCTAGGGAGCCGGGCACAGATACGCAGTATTTT.

This clonotype was recorded many times. V and J are TRBV24-1 and TRBJ2-5; D uncertain. V dropped 2 bases and J dropped 1 base, with 10 bases sitting between them. CDR1 and CDR2 (germline): KGHDR, SFDVKD. This CDR3 spans 15 amino acids. The CDR3: CATSDWGTAQETQYF. CDR3 DNA: TGTGCCACCAGTGATTGGGGAACGGCCCAAGAGACCCAGTACTTC.

This clonotype was counted a single time. This rearrangement joins TRBV6-5 to TRBJ2-1; 7 bases fit TRBD2. The CDR3 contains 14 residues. Per the germline V gene, CDR1 is MNHEY and CDR2 is SVGAGI. After removal of 6 bases from V and 9 bases from J, the junction contained 11 bases not matched to a gene. CDR3 bases: TGTGCCAGCAGCTCCTCCGTCGGGGGGAGTGAGCAGTTCTTC. Translated, it gives CASSSSVGGSEQFF.

The chain joins TRBV30 to TRBJ1-4; 7 bases match TRBD1. Unmatched junction bases numbered 7, after V lost 3 bases and J lost 0 bases. CDR1 and CDR2 from the germline V gene are GTSNPN and SVGIG (reference sequence). The CDR3 length is 16 residues. CDR3 region: CAWSGTEVTTNEKLFF. The CDR3 region has the DNA TGTGCCTGGAGCGGGACAGAAGTCACAACTAATGAAAAACTGTTTTTT.

Worth noting for this clonotype: This may come from a read error, since a much larger clone is one base off. V gene TRBV20-1 combines with J gene TRBJ2-4; D may be TRBD2 (6 bases). The V end was cut by 7 bases, the J end by 13 bases, with 20 bases between. The CDR3 extends over 12 amino acids. The germline V gene encodes CDR1 DFQATT and CDR2 SNEGSKA (reference sequence). The CDR3 spells CSGMGEDREQYF. In nucleotides, the CDR3 is TGCAGTGGGATGGGGGAGGATCGGGAGCAGTACTTC.

V is TRBV7-2 and J is TRBJ1-1; D is unclear. V was shortened by 3 bases and J by 2 bases, with 7 bases between the two germline ends. The CDR3 is made up of 13 amino acids. Germline V CDR1 and CDR2: SGHTA, FQGNSA. Here the CDR3 reads CASSFSDNTEAFF. CDR3 DNA sequence: TGTGCCAGCAGCTTCAGCGATAACACTGAAGCTTTCTTT.

This clonotype has more than one count but fewer than ten. The chain has TRBV5-1 and TRBJ2-7; 7 bases map to TRBD1. The CDR3 is 16 amino acids. With V trimmed by 6 bases and J by 7 bases, 19 bases remained unmatched. Germline loops: CDR1 SGHRS, CDR2 YFSETQ. This chain's CDR3 is CASKERDSLIYNEQYF. The CDR3 DNA sequence: TGCGCCAGCAAGGAAAGGGACAGTCTTATATACAATGAGCAGTACTTC.

Concerning this clonotype: A much larger clone differs by one base, so this may be a read error. V is TRBV18 and J is TRBJ2-1; 7 bases fit TRBD2. V trimming: 6 bases; J trimming: 5 bases; junction bases outside the gene matches: 10. CDR1 is KGHSH, CDR2 LQKENI, per germline. The CDR3 length is 15 residues. CDR3 region: CASSAGRGTDNEQFF. The CDR3 DNA reads TGTGCCAGCTCCGCCGGGCGGGGGACCGACAATGAGCAGTTCTTC. Based on the CDR3 plus reference TRBV18 and TRBJ2-1, the full variable domain is NAGVMQNPRHLVRRRGQEARLRCSPMKGHSHVYWYRQLPEEGLKFMVYLQKENIIDESGMPKERFSAEFPKEGPSILRIQQVVRGDSAAYFCASSAGRGTDNEQFFGPGTRLTVL.